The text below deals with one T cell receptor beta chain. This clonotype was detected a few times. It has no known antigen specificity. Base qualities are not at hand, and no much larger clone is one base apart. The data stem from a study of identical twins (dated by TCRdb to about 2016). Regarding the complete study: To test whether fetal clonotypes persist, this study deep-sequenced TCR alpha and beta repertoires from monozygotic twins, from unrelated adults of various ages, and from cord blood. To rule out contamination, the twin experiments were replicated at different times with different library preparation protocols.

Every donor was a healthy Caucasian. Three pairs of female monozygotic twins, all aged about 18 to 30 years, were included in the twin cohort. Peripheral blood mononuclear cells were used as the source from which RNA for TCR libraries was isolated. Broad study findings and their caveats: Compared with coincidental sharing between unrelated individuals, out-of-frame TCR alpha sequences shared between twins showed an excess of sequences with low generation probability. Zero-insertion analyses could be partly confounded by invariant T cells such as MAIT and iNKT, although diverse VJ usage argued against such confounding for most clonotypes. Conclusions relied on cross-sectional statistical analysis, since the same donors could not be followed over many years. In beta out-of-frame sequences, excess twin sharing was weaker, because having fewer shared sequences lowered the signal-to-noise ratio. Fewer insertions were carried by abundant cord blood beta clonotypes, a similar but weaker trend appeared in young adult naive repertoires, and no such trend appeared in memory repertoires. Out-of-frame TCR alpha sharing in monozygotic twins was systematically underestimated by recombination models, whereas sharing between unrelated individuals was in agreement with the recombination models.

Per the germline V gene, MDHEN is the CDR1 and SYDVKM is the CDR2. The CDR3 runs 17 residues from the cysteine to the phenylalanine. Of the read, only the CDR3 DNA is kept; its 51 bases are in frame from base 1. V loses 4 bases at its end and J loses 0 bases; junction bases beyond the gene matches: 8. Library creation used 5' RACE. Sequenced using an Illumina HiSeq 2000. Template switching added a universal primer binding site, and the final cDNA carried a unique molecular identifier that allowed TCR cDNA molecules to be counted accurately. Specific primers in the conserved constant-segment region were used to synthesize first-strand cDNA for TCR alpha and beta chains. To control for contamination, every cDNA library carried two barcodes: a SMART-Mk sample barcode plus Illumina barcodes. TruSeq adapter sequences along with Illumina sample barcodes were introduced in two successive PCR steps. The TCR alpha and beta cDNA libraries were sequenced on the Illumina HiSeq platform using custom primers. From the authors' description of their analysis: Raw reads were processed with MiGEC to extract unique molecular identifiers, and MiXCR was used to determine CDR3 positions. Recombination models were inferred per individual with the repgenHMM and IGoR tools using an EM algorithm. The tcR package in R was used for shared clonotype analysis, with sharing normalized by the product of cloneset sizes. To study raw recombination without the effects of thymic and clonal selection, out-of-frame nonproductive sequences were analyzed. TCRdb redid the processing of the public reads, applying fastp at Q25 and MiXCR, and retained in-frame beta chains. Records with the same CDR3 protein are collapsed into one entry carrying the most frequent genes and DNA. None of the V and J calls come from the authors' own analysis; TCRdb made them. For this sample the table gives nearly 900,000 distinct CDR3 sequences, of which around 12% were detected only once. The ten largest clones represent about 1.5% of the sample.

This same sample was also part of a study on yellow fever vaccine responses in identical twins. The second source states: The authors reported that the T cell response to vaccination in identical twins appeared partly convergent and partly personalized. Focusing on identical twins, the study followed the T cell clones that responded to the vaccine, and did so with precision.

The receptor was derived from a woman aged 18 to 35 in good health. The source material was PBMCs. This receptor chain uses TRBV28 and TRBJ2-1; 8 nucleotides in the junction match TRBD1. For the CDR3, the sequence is CASSYDRGASSYNEQFF. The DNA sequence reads TGTGCCAGCAGTTACGACAGGGGTGCTAGCTCCTACAATGAGCAGTTCTTC. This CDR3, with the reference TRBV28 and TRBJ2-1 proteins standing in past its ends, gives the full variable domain DVKVTQSSRYLVKRTGEKVFLECVQDMDHENMFWYRQDPGLGLRLIYFSYDVKMKEKGDIPEGYSVSREKKERFSLILESASTNQTSMYLCASSYDRGASSYNEQFFGPGTRLTVL.